The next 21 T cell receptor beta chains were all read from a single sample in a study of shared clonotypes between healthy human individuals. Clones were read by immunoSEQ multiplex PCR, and TCRdb kept only the in-frame ones, dropping some. The table records over 2 million clones, roughly 94% of them present only once. The sequenced material came from naive CD4+ T cells sorted from blood. The subset here: CD45RA+ positively selected. These receptors came from a man younger than 35 in good health.

The V call is TRBV10-3, the J call TRBJ2-5; 8 bases are a match to TRBD2. The germline V gene has CDR1 ENHRY and CDR2 SYGVKD. With V trimmed by 7 bases and J by 4 bases, 5 bases remained unmatched. The CDR3 sequence is 13 residues long. The CDR3 protein is CAITGGAGETQYF. The CDR3, as DNA: TGTGCCATCACCGGGGGGGCCGGAGAGACCCAGTACTTC.

The chain combines TRBV4-1 with TRBJ1-2; D is possibly TRBD1 (5 bases). CDR1 is MGHRA and CDR2 is YSYEKL in the germline V gene. The CDR3 is 18 residues long. V shed 2 bases and J shed 0 bases, with 19 bases lying between them. The CDR3 loop is CASSQSRAGNPSNYGYTF. The CDR3 bases are TGCGCCAGCAGCCAATCCCGGGCAGGGAATCCTTCTAACTATGGCTACACCTTC.

This chain joins TRBV30 and TRBJ2-5; no firm D call. Between the trimmed V and J ends, which lost 4 bases and 2 bases, there was a span of 8 bases. CDR3 length: 12 amino acids. Germline V gives CDR1 GTSNPN, CDR2 SVGIG (reference sequence). This CDR3 is CAWNPGQETQYF. Written as DNA, the CDR3 is TGTGCCTGGAACCCAGGACAAGAGACCCAGTACTTC. The full variable domain, with the rest looked up from reference TRBV30 and TRBJ2-5, is SQTIHQWPATLVQPVGSPLSLECTVEGTSNPNLYWYRQAAGRGLQLLFYSVGIGQISSEVPQNLSASRPQDRQFILSSKKLLLSDSGFYLCAWNPGQETQYFGPGTRLLVL.

The chain carries TRBV30 and TRBJ2-7; D is uncertain. Germline V lookup: CDR1 GTSNPN, CDR2 SVGIG (reference sequence). Between the trimmed V and J ends, which lost 3 bases and 3 bases, there was a span of 9 bases. This CDR3 has 12 residues. The CDR3 loop reads CAWRGKGYEQYF. The CDR3 DNA is TGTGCCTGGAGGGGCAAGGGCTACGAGCAGTACTTC. The complete variable domain, with remaining parts taken from reference TRBV30 and TRBJ2-7, reads SQTIHQWPATLVQPVGSPLSLECTVEGTSNPNLYWYRQAAGRGLQLLFYSVGIGQISSEVPQNLSASRPQDRQFILSSKKLLLSDSGFYLCAWRGKGYEQYFGPGTRLTVT.

The chain links TRBV6-1 to TRBJ2-7, with 9 bases matching TRBD2. V shed 8 bases, J shed 3 bases, and the junction held 5 bases outside the gene matches. This CDR3 is built from 13 residues. Germline V lookup: CDR1 MNHNS, CDR2 SASEGT. In nucleotides, the CDR3 is TGTGCCAGCGGGCCTAGCGGGGTCTACGAGCAGTACTTC. Translated, it gives CASGPSGVYEQYF.

This clone was found once. V gene TRBV30 combines with J gene TRBJ1-5; 10 bases map to TRBD1. This CDR3 region has 15 residues. V lost 3 bases, J lost 6 bases, and 8 bases stayed unmatched. Germline CDR1 is GTSNPN and CDR2 is SVGIG (reference sequence). Written as DNA, the CDR3 is TGTGCCTGGAGGGCCGGGACAGGGGTTCGTCAGCCCCAGCATTTT. It translates to CAWRAGTGVRQPQHF.

The CDR3 DNA reads as TGTGCCACCAGCAGAGATCCGGCGGGCGGCTCCTACAATGAGCAGTTCTTC. This sequence encodes CATSRDPAGGSYNEQFF. The J gene is TRBJ2-1, the V gene TRBV15, with D perhaps matching TRBD2 (5 bases). Trimming removed 0 bases from V and 0 bases from J, with 12 bases in between. This CDR3 comprises 17 residues. The germline gives CDR1 LNHNV, CDR2 YYDKDF (reference sequence).

V is TRBV5-1 and J is TRBJ1-1, with D uncertain. Germline CDR1 reads SGHRS; CDR2 reads YFSETQ. Trimming left V 4 bases short and J 4 bases short, with 17 bases between. The CDR3 is 15 residues long. In DNA, the CDR3 is TGCGCCAGCAGCCCCAGGACTCGATCGGGCACTGAAGCTTTCTTT. Translating gives CASSPRTRSGTEAFF. Combining the CDR3 with reference TRBV5-1 and TRBJ1-1 gives the whole variable domain KAGVTQTPRYLIKTRGQQVTLSCSPISGHRSVSWYQQTPGQGLQFLFEYFSETQRNKGNFPGRFSGRQFSNSRSEMNVSTLELGDSALYLCASSPRTRSGTEAFFGQGTRLTVV.

The V call is TRBV11-2, the J call TRBJ1-1; D is ambiguous. This CDR3 is 18 amino acids long. The V end was cut by 5 bases, the J end by 1 base, with 23 bases between. The germline V gene encodes CDR1 SGHAT and CDR2 FQNNGV. CDR3 in amino acids: CASSRPRALLASNTEAFF. CDR3 DNA sequence: TGTGCCAGCAGCCGCCCAAGGGCACTACTGGCCTCGAACACTGAAGCTTTCTTT.

This clone was detected once. V gene TRBV28 combines with J gene TRBJ1-1; D is unresolved. Germline CDR1 is MDHEN and CDR2 is SYDVKM. V dropped 4 bases and J dropped 0 bases, with 9 bases sitting between them. This CDR3 is 14 amino acids long. CDR3 nucleotide sequence: TGTGCCAGCAGTTCGGCCGCCTTGAACACTGAAGCTTTCTTT. It encodes CASSSAALNTEAFF.

The chain couples TRBV27 to TRBJ2-7, with 8 bases fitting TRBD1. The CDR3 runs to 13 residues. J lost 6 bases, V lost 6 bases, and 7 bases had no gene match. CDR1 is MNHEY and CDR2 is SMNVEV in the germline V gene (reference sequence). The CDR3: CASSARDRSEQYF. CDR3 DNA sequence: TGTGCCAGCAGCGCGAGGGACAGGAGCGAGCAGTACTTC.

V is TRBV6-5 and J is TRBJ1-1, with D possibly being TRBD1 (5 bases). The germline V gene encodes CDR1 MNHEY and CDR2 SVGAGI. The CDR3 spans 15 residues. V gave up 8 bases and J gave up 0 bases, with 16 bases separating them. DNA of the CDR3: TGTGCCAGCGGACCCCAGGGAATAGTGAACACTGAAGCTTTCTTT. Its translation: CASGPQGIVNTEAFF.

The CDR3 nucleotides read TGTGCCATCAGTGTTACCCAGGGAAAGGTCTATGGCTACACCTTC. Protein: CAISVTQGKVYGYTF. The chain recombines TRBV10-3 with TRBJ1-2, with a tentative D call TRBD1 (5 bases). V was trimmed by 4 bases and J by 4 bases, leaving 16 bases between them. Looked up from germline, CDR1 is ENHRY and CDR2 is SYGVKD. The CDR3 loop spans 15 amino acids.

V and J are TRBV4-3 and TRBJ2-5; 9 nucleotides line up with TRBD2. The CDR3 contains 16 residues. CDR1 is LGHNA and CDR2 is YSLEER in the germline V gene. With 0 bases clipped from V and 2 bases from J, the junction kept 4 bases outside the gene matches. In nucleotides, the CDR3 is TGCGCCAGCAGCCAAGATTCTAGCGGGATACAAGAGACCCAGTACTTC. Translation: CASSQDSSGIQETQYF.

This sequence joins TRBV10-3 and TRBJ1-5, with 7 bases matching TRBD1. The V gene's germline CDR1 is ENHRY and CDR2 SYGVKD. The junction had 5 bases not matched to a gene; V was cut back by 6 bases and J by 0 bases. The CDR3 runs to 15 residues. The CDR3 nucleotides are TGTGCCATCAGGGAGGCAGGGGGTAGCAATCAGCCCCAGCATTTT. Encoded protein: CAIREAGGSNQPQHF.

The rearrangement links TRBV6-6 to TRBJ2-7; TRBD1 might be the D (5 bases). Trimming pared 5 bases from V and 7 bases from J, leaving 9 bases between. Germline V gene sequence: CDR1 MNHNY, CDR2 SVGAGI (reference sequence). The CDR3 has 11 amino acids. This CDR3 reads CASSPQEEQYF. The CDR3 DNA sequence: TGTGCCAGCAGTCCACAGGAGGAGCAGTACTTC.

This chain joins TRBV11-1 and TRBJ2-7; 7 bases agree with TRBD2. Trimming cost V 3 bases and J 6 bases; bases outside gene matches: 8. The CDR3 extends over 14 amino acids. Germline assignment: CDR1 SGHAT and CDR2 FQDESV (reference sequence). The CDR3 region has the DNA TGTGCCAGCAGCTTTACGACGGGGGAGGGCGAGCAGTACTTC. Translated: CASSFTTGEGEQYF.

V gene TRBV5-6 combines with J gene TRBJ1-6; D uncertain. The germline CDR1 and CDR2 sequences are SGHDT and YYEEEE. Trimming stripped 4 bases from V and 8 bases from J, with 16 bases between. This CDR3 has 15 amino acids. The DNA for the CDR3 is TGTGCCAGCAGCCTTTTTCCGGGGTGGGATTCACCCCTCCACTTT. Residues: CASSLFPGWDSPLHF.

This clone was recorded once. Distinct nucleotide sequences in the sample also encode this CDR3. V and J are TRBV18 and TRBJ1-3; D unclear. Germline V gene lookup returns CDR1 KGHSH and CDR2 LQKENI. Trimming took 1 base from V and 4 from J, leaving 5 bases between them. The CDR3 is made up of 13 amino acids. The CDR3 protein is CASSPQRGNTIYF. The CDR3 DNA is TGTGCCAGCTCACCACAGAGAGGAAACACCATATATTTT.

This chain connects TRBV7-2 to TRBJ2-7, with 7 bases matching TRBD1. The CDR3 loop spans 15 amino acids. The ends lost 1 base at V and 2 bases at J; junction bases unmatched: 5. Germline CDR1 SGHTA, CDR2 FQGNSA. The CDR3 nucleotides are TGTGCCAGCAGCTTAGAACAGGGGCCGACCTACGAGCAGTACTTC. It codes for CASSLEQGPTYEQYF.

The chain links TRBV7-9 to TRBJ1-1, with 8 positions matching TRBD1. V lost 5 bases, J lost 2 bases, and 7 bases stayed unmatched. Germline assignment: CDR1 SEHNR and CDR2 FQNEAQ (reference sequence). CDR3 length: 15 residues. CDR3 nucleotides: TGTGCCAGCAGCATCGGGACAGGATTAAACACTGAAGCTTTCTTT. The encoded protein is CASSIGTGLNTEAFF. The whole variable domain, remainder taken from reference TRBV7-9 and TRBJ1-1, is DTGVSQNPRHKITKRGQNVTFRCDPISEHNRLYWYRQTLGQGPEFLTYFQNEAQLEKSRLLSDRFSAERPKGSFSTLEIQRTEQGDSAMYLCASSIGTGLNTEAFFGQGTRLTVV.